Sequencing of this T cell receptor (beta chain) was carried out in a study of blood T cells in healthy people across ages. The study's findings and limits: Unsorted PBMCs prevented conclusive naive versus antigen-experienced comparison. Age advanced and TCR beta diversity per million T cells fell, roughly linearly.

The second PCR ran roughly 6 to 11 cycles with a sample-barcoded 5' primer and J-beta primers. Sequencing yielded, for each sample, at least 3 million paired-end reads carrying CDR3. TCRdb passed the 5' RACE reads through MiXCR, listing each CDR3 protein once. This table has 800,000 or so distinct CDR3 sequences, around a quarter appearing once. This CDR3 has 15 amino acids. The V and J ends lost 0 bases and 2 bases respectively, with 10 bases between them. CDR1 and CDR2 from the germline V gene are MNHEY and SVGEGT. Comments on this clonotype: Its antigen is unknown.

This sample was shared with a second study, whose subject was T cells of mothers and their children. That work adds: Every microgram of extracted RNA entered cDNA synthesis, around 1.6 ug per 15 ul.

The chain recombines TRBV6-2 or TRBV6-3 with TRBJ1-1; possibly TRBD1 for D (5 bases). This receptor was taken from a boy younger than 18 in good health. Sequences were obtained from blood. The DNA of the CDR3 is TGTGCCAGCAGTTACTCGGGGCGGTCAAACACTGAAGCTTTCTTT. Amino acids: CASSYSGRSNTEAFF.